These 19 T cell receptor beta chains share one sample of origin, sequenced in a study of blood T cell repertoires in COVID-19. Method: immunoSEQ multiplex PCR; TCRdb's copy keeps in-frame clones and lacks some. The sample shows roughly 77,000 clones, around four fifths of them seen only once. Material: peripheral blood. All receptors come from a human donor in a cohort sampled during active COVID-19.

The CDR3 nucleotides read TGTGCCAGCAGCTTATCTAGCGGGGGTGGAGAGACCCAGTACTTC. It is translated as CASSLSSGGGETQYF. The chain is built from TRBV7-2 and TRBJ2-5; TRBD2 agrees at 10 bases. Germline CDR1 and CDR2: SGHTA and FQGNSA. With V trimmed by 2 bases and J by 4 bases, 4 bases remained unmatched. The CDR3 is 15 amino acids.

This chain connects TRBV18 to TRBJ1-5, with D tentatively TRBD1 (6 bases). CDR1 is KGHSH and CDR2 is LQKENI in the germline V gene. Trimming pared 4 bases from V and 0 bases from J, leaving 10 bases between. This CDR3 has 15 residues. The CDR3 spells CASSQTGYSNQPQHF. The CDR3 nucleotides are TGTGCCAGCTCACAAACAGGGTATAGCAATCAGCCCCAGCATTTT.

The V call is TRBV2, the J call TRBJ2-6; 8 bases line up with TRBD1. After removal of 7 bases from V and 0 bases from J, the junction contained 11 bases not matched to a gene. Germline V gene data show CDR1 as SNHLY and CDR2 as FYNNEI. The length of the CDR3 is 18 residues. CDR3 loop: CASNPGQGSPSGANVLTF. CDR3 DNA: TGTGCCAGCAACCCAGGACAGGGATCACCCTCTGGGGCCAACGTCCTGACTTTC.

The V gene is TRBV24-1, the J gene TRBJ2-7; 7 bases are a match to TRBD1. V was clipped by 3 bases and J by 6 bases; unmatched bases: 10. CDR1 is KGHDR and CDR2 is SFDVKD in the germline V gene. The CDR3 totals 15 residues. CDR3 sequence: CATSDRQGEAGEQYF. The CDR3 coding sequence is TGTGCCACCAGTGATCGGCAGGGGGAAGCTGGCGAGCAGTACTTC.

The rearrangement uses TRBV5-1 and TRBJ1-2; no clear D. With 4 bases removed from V and 8 bases from J, the gap between germline ends came to 15 bases. CDR1 SGHRS and CDR2 YFSETQ come from the germline V gene. The CDR3 spans 13 residues. CDR3 DNA: TGCGCCAGCAGCCCGGGCCAACAGCGGGGCTACACCTTC. Translated, it gives CASSPGQQRGYTF.

The V gene is TRBV9, the J gene TRBJ1-1, with 9 bases identical to TRBD1. V trimming: 0 bases; J trimming: 0 bases; junction bases outside the gene matches: 9. The CDR3 consists of 18 residues. Germline loops: CDR1 SGDLS, CDR2 YYNGEE. The CDR3 nucleotides are TGTGCCAGCAGCGTAGACCCCTGGACAGGGGAGGTGAACACTGAAGCTTTCTTT. Protein: CASSVDPWTGEVNTEAFF.

The CDR3 protein is CSVADSYSGNTIYF. The DNA of the CDR3 is TGCAGCGTTGCCGACAGCTACTCTGGAAACACCATATATTTT. J is TRBJ1-3 and V is TRBV29-1, with a tentative D call TRBD1 (5 bases). The germline V gene has CDR1 SQVTM and CDR2 ANQGSEA. Trimming left V 4 bases short and J 0 bases short, with 10 bases between. The CDR3 length is 14 residues.

The chain combines TRBV5-1 with TRBJ2-1; the D gene is possibly TRBD1 (6 bases). Germline CDR1 and CDR2: SGHRS and YFSETQ. V shed 4 bases and J shed 0 bases, with 23 bases lying between them. This CDR3 is built from 19 residues. The CDR3 reads CASSERQVSGRSSYNEQFF. CDR3 in DNA: TGCGCCAGCAGCGAGCGACAGGTTTCTGGCCGGAGCTCCTACAATGAGCAGTTCTTC.

Only a few counts were recorded for this clone. This chain links TRBV5-1 with TRBJ1-2, with D possibly TRBD1 on 5 matching bases. Germline lookup yields CDR1 SGHRS and CDR2 YFSETQ. CDR3 length: 14 residues. Trimming took 0 bases from V and 6 from J, leaving 12 bases between them. The CDR3 DNA sequence: TGCGCCAGCAGCTTGGTACAGGCAGAGGATGGCTACACCTTC. Its protein product is CASSLVQAEDGYTF.

V and J are TRBV9 and TRBJ1-1; D is undetermined. Per germline, CDR1 SGDLS and CDR2 YYNGEE. The CDR3 runs to 15 residues. The V end lost 0 bases, the J end lost 1 base, and 10 bases lay between the germline ends. The CDR3 reads CASSVVSDSNTEAFF. The DNA for the CDR3 is TGTGCCAGCAGCGTAGTGTCAGATTCGAACACTGAAGCTTTCTTT.

This clone was seen more than once but under ten times. V usage is TRBV5-1 and J usage is TRBJ1-2, with 7 positions matching TRBD1. Germline CDR1 and CDR2: SGHRS and YFSETQ. V shed 0 bases and J 4 bases; nucleotides not matched to a gene: 3. This CDR3 comprises 14 residues. In DNA form, the CDR3 reads TGCGCCAGCAGCTTGGAACAGGGGACCTATGGCTACACCTTC. This codes for CASSLEQGTYGYTF.

The V gene is TRBV18, the J gene TRBJ1-3; D not resolved. The ends were cut back, 0 bases at V and 4 bases at J, with 13 bases in the middle. Germline CDR1 and CDR2: KGHSH and LQKENI. The CDR3 is 16 residues long. CDR3 amino acids: CASSPPGVLSGNTIYF. Here the CDR3 DNA reads TGTGCCAGCTCACCACCGGGCGTGTTGTCGGGAAACACCATATATTTT.

The V call is TRBV4-3, the J call TRBJ2-3, with 8 nucleotides matching TRBD2. Germline V lookup: CDR1 LGHNA, CDR2 YSLEER. The J segment lost 0 bases and the V segment lost 0 bases, leaving 8 bases of the junction unmatched. CDR3 length equals 18 residues. The CDR3 nucleotides are TGCGCCAGCAGCCAAGAGAATGGCGGGGGGTTGAGCACAGATACGCAGTATTTT. This sequence encodes CASSQENGGGLSTDTQYF.

The chain employs TRBV10-3 and TRBJ2-1, with D possibly being TRBD2 (6 bases). V lost 8 bases and J 2 bases, leaving 10 bases between the germline ends. The CDR3 is 13 residues long. The V gene's germline CDR1 is ENHRY and CDR2 SYGVKD. CDR3 sequence (DNA): TGTGCCATCTCGGAGGGCCCCTACAATGAGCAGTTCTTC. Its protein is CAISEGPYNEQFF.

This chain connects TRBV28 to TRBJ2-7, with D perhaps matching TRBD2 (7 bases). CDR1 and CDR2 from the germline V gene are MDHEN and SYDVKM. CDR3 length equals 15 residues. Trimming stripped 7 bases from V and 0 bases from J, with 16 bases between. CDR3 coding DNA: TGTGCCAGCACTGACTCGCGGGGGCCCTCCTACGAGCAGTACTTC. It encodes CASTDSRGPSYEQYF.

The rearrangement joins TRBV7-9 to TRBJ2-5; possibly TRBD1 for D (5 bases). V shed 10 bases and J shed 5 bases, with 14 bases lying between them. The CDR3 is made up of 12 amino acids. Germline V gene lookup returns CDR1 SEHNR and CDR2 FQNEAQ (reference sequence). CDR3 nucleotides: TGTGCCACTGGGCAGGGATTGGAGACCCAGTACTTC. Residues: CATGQGLETQYF.

The J gene is TRBJ2-1, the V gene TRBV7-2, with 10 bases aligning to TRBD1. Losses at the gene ends were 4 bases for V and 7 bases for J; bases not matched to a gene: 7. The germline CDR1 and CDR2 sequences are SGHTA and FQGNSA. The CDR3 covers 15 residues. For the CDR3, the DNA is TGTGCCAGCAGCTACCGGGACAGGGGAGGAAATGAGCAGTTCTTC. The encoded protein is CASSYRDRGGNEQFF.

The CDR3 bases are TGCAGTGCTAGTAAAGCTGGGGCGAGGAGTAATTCACCCCTCCACTTT. Protein: CSASKAGARSNSPLHF. This chain joins TRBV20-1 and TRBJ1-6; perhaps TRBD1 as D (5 bases). Germline loops: CDR1 DFQATT, CDR2 SNEGSKA (reference sequence). V lost 3 bases and J 6 bases, leaving 18 bases between the germline ends. The CDR3 has 16 residues.

V and J are TRBV28 and TRBJ2-2, with 8 bases matching TRBD1. Germline V gene lookup returns CDR1 MDHEN and CDR2 SYDVKM. This CDR3 contains 15 residues. Trimming at V came to 6 bases and at J to 4 bases, leaving 7 bases not matched to a gene. The CDR3: CASRPRQGPTGELFF. The CDR3, as DNA: TGTGCCAGCAGGCCGAGACAGGGGCCCACCGGGGAGCTGTTTTTT.